A single T cell receptor (beta chain) is shown here with its context. Antigen specificity is unknown. The germline CDR1 and CDR2 sequences are MNHNS and SASEGT. V was cut by 1 base and J by 14 bases, with 15 bases left in between. The CDR3 is 14 amino acids. The source of the sample is a study of a mutant IDH1 vaccine in newly diagnosed glioma. For the study at large: Vaccinations, eight in total, occurred in weeks 1, 3, 5, 7, 11, 15, 19, 23. Among treated patients, approximately 62% were male and around 40% female, and mean age was approximately 40 years.

The time point denotes: week 23, last vaccination. A 20-mer mutant IDH1 peptide at 300 ug was injected subcutaneously with topical imiquimod. Profiled with immunoSEQ multiplex PCR; TCRdb holds only in-frame clones, not every one. The sample has 65,000 or so clones; more than 75% are singletons. Findings of the study overall: Vaccine-induced immune responses occurred in 90% to 95% of patients.

This receptor was identified in a man aged 25 to 45 with glioma. This specimen was PBMCs, taken from a glioma patient whose treatment included an IDH1 peptide vaccine. V usage is TRBV6-1 and J usage is TRBJ1-6, with D hard to call. The CDR3 is CASSEDVGYMALHF. The CDR3 coding sequence is TGTGCCAGCAGTGAAGACGTGGGGTACATGGCCCTCCACTTT.